A single sample is the source of the 28 T cell receptor beta chains below, sequenced in a study of blood T cell repertoires in COVID-19. The method was immunoSEQ multiplex PCR; TCRdb's version includes in-frame clones alone and lacks a portion of them. The repertoire holds a few hundred thousand clones, approximately 91% seen once, with 2.2% in the top ten. Sequencing used peripheral blood. The receptor source for this set is a man aged 50 to 59 with acute or convalescent COVID-19.

This chain joins TRBV5-1 and TRBJ2-7; 7 bases fit TRBD1. This CDR3 contains 17 residues. V lost 4 bases, J lost 4 bases, and 17 bases stayed unmatched. Germline-derived CDR1 and CDR2 are SGHRS and YFSETQ. The CDR3 loop reads CASSLPLHGRGRYEQYF. The CDR3 region has the DNA TGCGCCAGCAGCCTACCCCTACATGGAAGGGGGCGATACGAGCAGTACTTC. The variable domain in full, with the rest retrieved from reference TRBV5-1 and TRBJ2-7, is KAGVTQTPRYLIKTRGQQVTLSCSPISGHRSVSWYQQTPGQGLQFLFEYFSETQRNKGNFPGRFSGRQFSNSRSEMNVSTLELGDSALYLCASSLPLHGRGRYEQYFGPGTRLTVT.

The chain combines TRBV18 with TRBJ2-7; tentative D call: TRBD1 (6 bases). This CDR3 has 13 amino acids. Per germline, CDR1 KGHSH and CDR2 LQKENI. V was shortened by 3 bases and J by 1 base, with 7 bases between the two germline ends. The CDR3 here is CASSPGQSYEQYF. The CDR3 DNA reads as TGTGCCAGCTCACCGGGACAATCCTACGAGCAGTACTTC.

This clone appeared once. The chain links TRBV7-3 to TRBJ1-2; perhaps TRBD1 as D (5 bases). Trimming left V 5 bases short and J 3 bases short, with 16 bases between. This CDR3 is 15 amino acids long. Looked up from germline, CDR1 is SGHTA and CDR2 is FQGTGA. The CDR3 sequence: CASSPRGGDYYGYTF. In DNA form, the CDR3 reads TGTGCCAGCAGCCCCCGGGGGGGAGACTACTATGGCTACACCTTC.

The V call is TRBV23-1, the J call TRBJ2-7; a possible D gene is TRBD2 (5 bases). TRBV23-1 is annotated as an ORF whose role is uncertain. Trimming removed 0 bases from V and 0 bases from J, with 15 bases in between. CDR3 length: 17 amino acids. DNA for the CDR3: TGCGCCAGCAGTCAATCGGAATCCGGGAAAAGCTCCTACGAGCAGTACTTC. This translates into CASSQSESGKSSYEQYF.

The rearrangement uses TRBV10-3 and TRBJ2-2; 10 nucleotides align to TRBD2. This CDR3 spans 16 amino acids. Trimming removed 0 bases from V and 6 bases from J; junction bases left unmatched: 4. Germline V gene lookup returns CDR1 ENHRY and CDR2 SYGVKD. The CDR3 reads CAISESAAGGPGELFF. The CDR3 DNA is TGTGCCATCAGTGAGTCGGCAGCGGGGGGGCCCGGGGAGCTGTTTTTT.

The chain employs TRBV7-9 and TRBJ1-2; 9 nucleotides match TRBD1. Germline values: CDR1 SEHNR, CDR2 FQNEAQ (reference sequence). CDR3 length: 18 amino acids. V lost 4 bases to trimming and J lost 8 bases; unmatched junction nucleotides: 20. CDR3 sequence reads: CASSYRATGTGRREGYTF. In DNA form, the CDR3 reads TGTGCCAGCAGCTACCGGGCCACTGGGACAGGGAGACGGGAGGGCTACACCTTC.

V and J are TRBV5-4 and TRBJ1-1, with D perhaps TRBD1 (6 bases). There are 14 residues in the CDR3. The germline V and J ends were trimmed by 3 bases and 7 bases, with 16 bases remaining between them. Germline V gene sequence: CDR1 SGHNT, CDR2 YYREEE (reference sequence). DNA for the CDR3: TGTGCCAGCAGCTGGACGCAGGGGAGAGGTGAAGCTTTCTTT. Translated: CASSWTQGRGEAFF.

The chain is built from TRBV7-9 and TRBJ2-5; D call uncertain. Germline V gene sequence: CDR1 SEHNR, CDR2 FQNEAQ (reference sequence). Trimming stripped 4 bases from V and 0 bases from J, with 21 bases between. This CDR3 comprises 18 residues. The CDR3 is CASSSSPRSAADQETQYF. Here the CDR3 DNA reads TGTGCCAGCAGCTCCAGCCCGAGGTCGGCGGCAGACCAAGAGACCCAGTACTTC.

V and J are TRBV3-1 (or the pseudogene TRBV3-2) and TRBJ1-2; tentatively, D is TRBD1 (6 bases). V was trimmed by 7 bases and J by 4 bases, leaving 16 bases between them. The length of the CDR3 is 14 residues. CDR1 and CDR2 (germline): LGHDT, YNNKEL (reference sequence). DNA of the CDR3: TGTGCCAGCACCCACAGGGCCGCAGGCTATGGCTACACCTTC. Amino acid sequence: CASTHRAAGYGYTF.

The V call is TRBV5-4, the J call TRBJ2-7; no clear D gene. The germline gives CDR1 SGHNT, CDR2 YYREEE (reference sequence). This CDR3 has 13 residues. Trimming removed 4 bases at V and 6 bases at J, with 14 bases between. The CDR3 loop is CASSPPTPGEQYF. The DNA of the CDR3 is TGTGCCAGCAGCCCCCCGACCCCAGGCGAGCAGTACTTC.

The CDR3 reads CASSQPDRVHEQYF. Written as DNA, the CDR3 is TGTGCCAGCAGCCAACCCGACAGGGTCCACGAGCAGTACTTC. This chain links TRBV16 with TRBJ2-7; 7 bases are a match to TRBD1. V lost 2 bases to trimming and J lost 5 bases; unmatched junction nucleotides: 6. From germline, CDR1 is KGHSY and CDR2 FQNENV. The CDR3 spans 14 residues.

This clone was seen a single time. The chain links TRBV6-5 to TRBJ2-2; 8 nucleotides agree with TRBD2. Germline V gives CDR1 MNHEY, CDR2 SVGAGI. The trim removed 6 bases at V and 6 bases at J, leaving 9 bases unmatched. CDR3 length: 15 amino acids. DNA of the CDR3: TGTGCCAGCAGCCAAAGGCGGGGGGCCCCCGGGGAGCTGTTTTTT. Translation gives CASSQRRGAPGELFF.

The rearrangement uses TRBV2 and TRBJ2-5; the D gene is possibly TRBD2 (5 bases). This CDR3 comprises 13 residues. Germline assignment: CDR1 SNHLY and CDR2 FYNNEI. V gave up 5 bases and J gave up 3 bases, with 10 bases separating them. CDR3 protein: CASSTEGEETQYF. In nucleotides, the CDR3 is TGTGCCAGCAGTACCGAGGGCGAAGAGACCCAGTACTTC.

The table lists this clone with a few counts. This chain joins TRBV3-1 (or the pseudogene TRBV3-2) and TRBJ1-1; a possible D gene is TRBD1 (5 bases). The CDR3 covers 14 residues. V was trimmed by 0 bases and J by 11 bases, leaving 16 bases between them. Germline V gives CDR1 LGHDT, CDR2 YNNKEL (reference sequence). This CDR3 reads CASSQDWTSRGAFF. The CDR3 DNA reads as TGTGCCAGCAGCCAAGATTGGACCTCTCGGGGGGCTTTCTTT.

This rearrangement joins TRBV5-1 to TRBJ2-2; TRBD1 matches at 7 bases. The CDR3 extends over 14 amino acids. Germline V gene sequence: CDR1 SGHRS, CDR2 YFSETQ. V gave up 6 bases and J gave up 7 bases; unmatched junction bases: 9. CDR3 bases: TGCGCCAGCACGACAGGGACCTTGGGCGGGGAGCTGTTTTTT. It codes for CASTTGTLGGELFF.

The chain links TRBV5-1 to TRBJ2-1, with 10 bases lining up with TRBD2. CDR1 is SGHRS, CDR2 YFSETQ, per germline. This CDR3 has 15 residues. J was trimmed by 6 bases and V by 2 bases; bases with no gene match: 5. CDR3 region: CASSLLSGGVNEQFF. The CDR3 nucleotides read TGCGCCAGCAGCTTATTAAGCGGGGGGGTCAATGAGCAGTTCTTC.

This chain uses TRBV6-5 with TRBJ2-1; 7 nucleotides agree with TRBD1. Germline V gene lookup returns CDR1 MNHEY and CDR2 SVGAGI. V dropped 7 bases and J dropped 8; count of bases not matched to a gene: 11. CDR3 size: 14 residues. This CDR3 reads CASTKGTVRHEQFF. DNA of the CDR3: TGTGCCAGCACTAAAGGGACAGTCCGCCATGAGCAGTTCTTC.

V usage is TRBV20-1 and J usage is TRBJ1-1; D perhaps matches TRBD1 (6 bases). Germline V lookup: CDR1 DFQATT, CDR2 SNEGSKA (reference sequence). The CDR3 runs to 13 residues. V lost 3 bases and J lost 4, with 12 bases in between. For the CDR3, the DNA is TGCAGTGCTAGTCGGGACATCGGCACTGAAGCTTTCTTT. Protein sequence: CSASRDIGTEAFF.

The rearrangement joins TRBV11-2 to TRBJ2-2; possible D gene TRBD2, 6 bases. Germline CDR1 and CDR2: SGHAT and FQNNGV. This CDR3 has 15 amino acids. V was clipped by 3 bases and J by 2 bases, with 10 bases between them. The CDR3 region is CASSLARGNTGELFF. The CDR3 DNA reads TGTGCCAGCAGCTTGGCGCGGGGAAACACCGGGGAGCTGTTTTTT.

V usage is TRBV2 and J usage is TRBJ1-2, with D unresolved. The ends were cut back, 4 bases at V and 4 bases at J, with 13 bases in the middle. Germline V gene data show CDR1 as SNHLY and CDR2 as FYNNEI. The length of the CDR3 is 14 residues. The CDR3 DNA follows: TGTGCCAGCAGTGGACGGGAGTACGCCTATGGCTACACCTTC. This gives the protein CASSGREYAYGYTF.

The chain links TRBV5-4 to TRBJ2-3, with D possibly TRBD2 on 5 matching bases. The V gene's germline CDR1 is SGHNT and CDR2 YYREEE (reference sequence). The CDR3 extends over 16 amino acids. Trimming stripped 0 bases from V and 0 bases from J, with 11 bases between. The CDR3 DNA is TGTGCCAGCAGCTTGGGGACTGCCCCAAGCACAGATACGCAGTATTTT. Translating it yields CASSLGTAPSTDTQYF.

The chain employs TRBV10-1 and TRBJ2-3; 8 bases align to TRBD2. V trimming: 5 bases; J trimming: 10 bases; junction bases outside the gene matches: 8. The CDR3 is 13 residues long. Germline-derived CDR1 and CDR2 are WNHNN and SYGVQD (reference sequence). CDR3: CASSMQAGVSQYF. CDR3 nucleotides: TGCGCCAGCAGTATGCAAGCGGGAGTCTCGCAGTATTTT.

This clone was seen more than once but under ten times. The rearrangement links TRBV11-2 to TRBJ1-1, with 7 bases fitting TRBD1. Germline loops: CDR1 SGHAT, CDR2 FQNNGV. V gave up 5 bases and J gave up 5 bases; unmatched junction bases: 8. The length of the CDR3 is 14 residues. The CDR3 DNA reads TGTGCCAGCAGCACAGGGGTGGCGGGGACTGAAGCTTTCTTT. This codes for CASSTGVAGTEAFF.

The genes are TRBV7-8 and TRBJ2-5; 7 bases match TRBD1. Trimming cost V 5 bases and J 7 bases; bases outside gene matches: 7. CDR3 length: 13 amino acids. Germline assignment: CDR1 SGHVS and CDR2 FQNEAQ. The CDR3 DNA sequence: TGTGCCAGCAGCATCGGACAGGTGGGGACCCAGTACTTC. Protein product: CASSIGQVGTQYF.

The genes are TRBV7-3 and TRBJ2-3, with TRBD1 matching 7 bases. Per the germline V gene, CDR1 is SGHTA and CDR2 is FQGTGA. The CDR3 sequence is 14 residues long. After removal of 7 bases from V and 5 bases from J, the junction contained 9 bases not matched to a gene. The CDR3 sequence: CASTIGQVGDTQYF. The DNA of the CDR3 is TGTGCCAGCACCATAGGACAGGTGGGAGATACGCAGTATTTT.

The chain has TRBV29-1 and TRBJ1-4, with 10 bases identical to TRBD1. Germline V CDR1 and CDR2: SQVTM, ANQGSEA. This CDR3 contains 15 residues. Trimming took 7 bases from V and 0 from J; bases not matched to a gene: 5. The CDR3 bases are TGCAGCGCCACCGGACAGGGGGCAACTAATGAAAAACTGTTTTTT. Its protein product is CSATGQGATNEKLFF.

The J gene is TRBJ1-2, the V gene TRBV30; D remains ambiguous. This CDR3 is built from 12 residues. The germline CDR1 and CDR2 sequences are GTSNPN and SVGIG (reference sequence). V was clipped by 2 bases and J by 3 bases, with 7 bases between them. CDR3 DNA sequence: TGTGCCTGGAGTCGTCCCTACTATGGCTACACCTTC. Its protein is CAWSRPYYGYTF.

V gene TRBV6-6 combines with J gene TRBJ2-5; tentative D call: TRBD1 (5 bases). CDR3 size: 13 residues. The V end was cut by 5 bases, the J end by 3 bases, with 10 bases between. Germline V gene data show CDR1 as MNHNY and CDR2 as SVGAGI (reference sequence). The CDR3 loop reads CASSPRVEETQYF. The CDR3 DNA reads TGTGCCAGCAGTCCCAGGGTTGAAGAGACCCAGTACTTC.